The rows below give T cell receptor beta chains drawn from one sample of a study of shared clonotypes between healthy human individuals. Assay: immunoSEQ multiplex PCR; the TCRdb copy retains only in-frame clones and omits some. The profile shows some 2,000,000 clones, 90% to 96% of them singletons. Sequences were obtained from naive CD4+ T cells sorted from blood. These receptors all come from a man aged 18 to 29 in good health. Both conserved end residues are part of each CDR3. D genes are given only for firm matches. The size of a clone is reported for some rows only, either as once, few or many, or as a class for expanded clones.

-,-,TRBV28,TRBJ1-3,CATMGPSGNTIYF,TGTGCCACCATGGGTCCCTCTGGAAACACCATATATTTT
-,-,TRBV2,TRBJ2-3,CASSETRGRTDTQYF,TGTGCCAGCAGTGAAACCCGGGGACGAACAGATACGCAGTATTTT
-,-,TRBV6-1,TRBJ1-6,CASNGGSSYNSPLHF,TGTGCCAGCAATGGAGGGAGCTCCTATAATTCACCCCTCCACTTT
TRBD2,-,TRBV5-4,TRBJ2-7,CASSLAAASGEYEQYF,TGTGCCAGCAGCTTGGCGGCGGCTAGCGGGGAATACGAGCAGTACTTC
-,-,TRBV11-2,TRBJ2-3,CASSAESDTQYF,TGTGCCAGCAGCGCCGAAAGTGATACGCAGTATTTT
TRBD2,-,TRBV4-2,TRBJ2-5,CASSQGAGGETQYF,TGTGCCAGCAGCCAAGGGGCGGGAGGAGAGACCCAGTACTTC
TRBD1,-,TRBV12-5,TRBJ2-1,CASGPKQGASVPYNEQFF,TGTGCTAGTGGTCCCAAACAGGGGGCTAGCGTCCCCTACAATGAGCAGTTCTTC
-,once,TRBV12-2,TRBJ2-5,CASRTTPRDRGRETQYF,TGTGCAAGTCGCACCACGCCCCGGGACAGGGGGCGAGAGACCCAGTACTTC
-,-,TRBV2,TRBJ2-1,CASSVRDEQFF,TGTGCCAGCAGTGTCCGCGATGAGCAGTTCTTC
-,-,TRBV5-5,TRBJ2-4,CASSFRNGQIINIQYF,TGTGCCAGCAGCTTTCGGAATGGACAGATAATAAACATTCAGTACTTC
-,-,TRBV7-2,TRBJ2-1,CASSFRGGSYNEQFF,TGTGCCAGCAGCTTCCGGGGAGGCTCCTACAATGAGCAGTTCTTC
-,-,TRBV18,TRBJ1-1,CASSPPGIGSGNTEAFF,TGTGCCAGCTCACCACCGGGCATAGGATCAGGGAACACTGAAGCTTTCTTT
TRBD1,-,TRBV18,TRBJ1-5,CASSPGGQLNQPQHF,TGTGCCAGCTCACCAGGGGGACAGCTCAATCAGCCCCAGCATTTT